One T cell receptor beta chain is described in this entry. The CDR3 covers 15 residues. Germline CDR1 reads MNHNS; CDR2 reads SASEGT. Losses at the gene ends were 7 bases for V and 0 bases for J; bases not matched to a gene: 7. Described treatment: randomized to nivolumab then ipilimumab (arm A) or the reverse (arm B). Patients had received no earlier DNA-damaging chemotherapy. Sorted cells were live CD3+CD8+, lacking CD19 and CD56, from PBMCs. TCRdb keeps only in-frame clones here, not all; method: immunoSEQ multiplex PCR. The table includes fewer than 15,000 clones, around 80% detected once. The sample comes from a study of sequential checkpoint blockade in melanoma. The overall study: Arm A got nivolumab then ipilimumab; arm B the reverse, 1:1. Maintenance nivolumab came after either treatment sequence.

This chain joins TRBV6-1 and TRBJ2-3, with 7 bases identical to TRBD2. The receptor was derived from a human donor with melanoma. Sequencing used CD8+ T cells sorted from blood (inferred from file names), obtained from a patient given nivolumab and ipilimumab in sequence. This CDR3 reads CASIPRESSTDTQYF. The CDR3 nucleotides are TGTGCCAGCATACCGCGGGAGTCGAGCACAGATACGCAGTATTTT.